This T cell receptor (beta chain) was found in a study of CXCR3-negative and CXCR3-positive naive CD8 T cells. The libraries of TRB cDNA were constructed through 5' RACE using UMI labels. TCRdb re-called the 5' RACE reads and shows each CDR3 protein once, DNA omitted. The sample data list about 40,000 distinct CDR3 sequences. General study results and limits: Diversity in memory CD8+ cells fell much lower than the comparably high levels seen in both naive subsets. With surface CD5 comparable between naive subsets, TCR strength was estimated using properties derived from the TRB CDR3. Similar TRBV-TRBJ gene usage was seen in naive CXCR3-negative and CXCR3-positive cells, but not in memory cells.

The germline V gene encodes CDR1 MDHEN and CDR2 SYDVKM. CDR3 length equals 16 residues. With regard to this clonotype: The antigen is unknown.

The source material was memory CD8+ T cells from blood. The TCR was taken from a human donor in good health. Some clones in this sample may be carry-over from other donors' samples. The gene calls are TRBV28 and TRBJ2-2; the TCRdb D gene call, TRBD2, has no DNA to confirm it. CDR3 sequence reads: CASNGLAGVVSGELFF.